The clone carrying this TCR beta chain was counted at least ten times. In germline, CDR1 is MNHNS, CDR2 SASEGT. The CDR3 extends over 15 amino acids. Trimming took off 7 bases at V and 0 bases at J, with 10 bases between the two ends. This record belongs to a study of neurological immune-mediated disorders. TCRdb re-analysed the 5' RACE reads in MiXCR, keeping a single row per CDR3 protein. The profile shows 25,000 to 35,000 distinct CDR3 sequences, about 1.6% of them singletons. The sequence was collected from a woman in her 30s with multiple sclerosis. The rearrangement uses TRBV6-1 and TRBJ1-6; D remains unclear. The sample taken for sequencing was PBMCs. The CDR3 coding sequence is TGTGCCAGCAACACCCTTCACTCCTATAATTCACCCCTCCACTTT. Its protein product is CASNTLHSYNSPLHF.